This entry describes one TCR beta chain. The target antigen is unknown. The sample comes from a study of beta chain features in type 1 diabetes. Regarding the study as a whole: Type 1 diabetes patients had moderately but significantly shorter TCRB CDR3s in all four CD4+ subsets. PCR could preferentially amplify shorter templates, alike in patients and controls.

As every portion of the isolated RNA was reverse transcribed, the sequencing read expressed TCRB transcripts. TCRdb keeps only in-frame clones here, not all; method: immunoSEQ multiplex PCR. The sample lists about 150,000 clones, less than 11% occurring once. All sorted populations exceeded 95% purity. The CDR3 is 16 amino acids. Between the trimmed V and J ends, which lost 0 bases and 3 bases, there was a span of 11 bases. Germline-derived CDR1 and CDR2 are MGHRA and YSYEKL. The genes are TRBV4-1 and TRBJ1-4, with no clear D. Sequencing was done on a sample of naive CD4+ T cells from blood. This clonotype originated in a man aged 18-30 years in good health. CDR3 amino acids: CASSQDPGLANEKLFF. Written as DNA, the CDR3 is TGCGCCAGCAGCCAAGATCCCGGGTTAGCTAATGAAAAACTGTTTTTT.